The 27 T cell receptor beta chains listed next were all sequenced from one sample in a study of shared clonotypes between healthy human individuals. The assay was immunoSEQ multiplex PCR, and TCRdb's table has in-frame clones only and misses some. The repertoire consists of around 2.1 million clones, with approximately 94% occurring once and the leading ten covering roughly 0.13%. Sequencing used naive CD4+ T cells sorted from blood. Stated subset: CD45RA+ positively selected. These receptors all stem from a man younger than 35 in good health.

The chain uses TRBV5-4 and TRBJ1-1, with TRBD1 identical over 7 bases. Germline V gene sequence: CDR1 SGHNT, CDR2 YYREEE (reference sequence). The J segment lost 3 bases and the V segment lost 4 bases, leaving 12 bases of the junction unmatched. CDR3 length: 16 amino acids. The CDR3: CASSAGQRNRDTEAFF. The CDR3, as DNA: TGTGCCAGCAGCGCGGGACAGCGAAACCGGGACACTGAAGCTTTCTTT.

The chain uses TRBV15 and TRBJ2-7; 13 bases are a match to TRBD2. This CDR3 contains 15 residues. Germline lookup yields CDR1 LNHNV and CDR2 YYDKDF (reference sequence). Trimming at V came to 8 bases and at J to 4 bases, leaving 8 bases not matched to a gene. Here the CDR3 DNA reads TGTGCCACCCGACGGACTAGCGGGAGCTTTTACGAGCAGTACTTC. Residues: CATRRTSGSFYEQYF.

V and J are TRBV6-6 and TRBJ2-3; D might be TRBD1 (5 bases). V gave up 1 base and J gave up 5 bases, with 10 bases separating them. This CDR3 comprises 14 residues. Germline V gene data show CDR1 as MNHNY and CDR2 as SVGAGI (reference sequence). CDR3 DNA: TGTGCCAGCAGTTACTTGTTAGGACAAGATACGCAGTATTTT. Translating it yields CASSYLLGQDTQYF.

The chain uses TRBV19 and TRBJ1-2, with D maybe TRBD1 (5 bases). The CDR3 has 16 amino acids. CDR1 is LNHDA, CDR2 SQIVND, per germline (reference sequence). Deletions cut 3 bases from V and 6 bases from J, with 20 bases between. CDR3 loop: CASSIGGVPYYHGYTF. CDR3 nucleotide sequence: TGTGCCAGTAGTATCGGGGGGGTCCCCTACTATCATGGCTACACCTTC.

This chain joins TRBV5-1 and TRBJ2-2, with 7 bases matching TRBD2. The ends lost 7 bases at V and 4 bases at J; junction bases unmatched: 10. CDR3 length equals 15 residues. CDR1 and CDR2 (germline): SGHRS, YFSETQ. The DNA of the CDR3 is TGCGCCAGCGGCGGGTCCGCGGGAGCCACCGGGGAGCTGTTTTTT. It translates to CASGGSAGATGELFF.

V usage is TRBV7-9 and J usage is TRBJ1-6; 9 bases line up with TRBD1. Germline V gene sequence: CDR1 SEHNR, CDR2 FQNEAQ (reference sequence). Losses at the gene ends were 5 bases for V and 4 bases for J; bases not matched to a gene: 9. The CDR3 sequence is 17 residues long. Written as DNA, the CDR3 is TGTGCCAGCAGCCCGGGACAGGGCGGGCGGTATAATTCACCCCTCCACTTT. Translation gives CASSPGQGGRYNSPLHF.

The chain combines TRBV5-1 with TRBJ1-2; D remains ambiguous. Looked up from germline, CDR1 is SGHRS and CDR2 is YFSETQ. The CDR3 consists of 13 residues. V lost 4 bases to trimming and J lost 2 bases, with 9 bases between them. Here the CDR3 reads CASSRADNYGYTF. Written as DNA, the CDR3 is TGCGCCAGCAGCAGAGCGGACAACTATGGCTACACCTTC.

The gene calls are TRBV15 and TRBJ2-5; no definite D call. There are 15 residues in the CDR3. Germline loops: CDR1 LNHNV, CDR2 YYDKDF (reference sequence). V was pared by 1 base and J by 2 bases, with 11 bases between. The CDR3 bases are TGTGCCACCAGCAGAGTTCGGCCAAGTCAAGAGACCCAGTACTTC. Its protein is CATSRVRPSQETQYF.

V is TRBV7-9 and J is TRBJ1-3; D gene uncertain. The CDR3 length is 14 residues. V gave up 4 bases and J gave up 0 bases, with 7 bases separating them. CDR1 is SEHNR and CDR2 is FQNEAQ in the germline V gene (reference sequence). The CDR3 nucleotides read TGTGCCAGCAGCTCGGCCACCTCTGGAAACACCATATATTTT. This sequence encodes CASSSATSGNTIYF.

The chain couples TRBV6-1 to TRBJ2-7; D possibly corresponds to TRBD1 (5 bases). Between the trimmed V and J ends, which lost 6 bases and 3 bases, there was a span of 9 bases. Germline V lookup: CDR1 MNHNS, CDR2 SASEGT. The CDR3 has 12 amino acids. CDR3 bases: TGTGCCAGCAGCCCGGACATCTACGAGCAGTACTTC. As protein: CASSPDIYEQYF.

The chain joins TRBV9 to TRBJ2-5; maybe TRBD1 (5 bases). CDR1 is SGDLS, CDR2 YYNGEE, per germline. The CDR3 spans 15 residues. V lost 0 bases to trimming and J lost 3 bases, with 12 bases between them. In nucleotides, the CDR3 is TGTGCCAGCAGCGTAGGCGGCCCCAGGGAAGAGACCCAGTACTTC. Translating gives CASSVGGPREETQYF.

The chain combines TRBV7-9 with TRBJ2-5; the match to TRBD2 covers 7 bases. Trimming at V came to 4 bases and at J to 5 bases, leaving 13 bases not matched to a gene. The CDR3 covers 16 residues. Germline CDR1 reads SEHNR; CDR2 reads FQNEAQ (reference sequence). CDR3 region: CASSSGLGSAAETQYF. The CDR3 coding sequence is TGTGCCAGCAGCTCAGGACTAGGGTCGGCGGCGGAGACCCAGTACTTC.

The chain combines TRBV5-4 with TRBJ1-2; perhaps TRBD1 as D (5 bases). This CDR3 has 14 amino acids. V lost 5 bases and J 4 bases, leaving 15 bases between the germline ends. Germline CDR1 is SGHNT and CDR2 is YYREEE (reference sequence). CDR3: CASSSPGTVYGYTF. The CDR3 region has the DNA TGTGCCAGCAGTTCCCCCGGGACGGTCTATGGCTACACCTTC.

The chain carries TRBV9 and TRBJ1-6; 8 bases are a match to TRBD1. Per germline, CDR1 SGDLS and CDR2 YYNGEE. This CDR3 is 13 amino acids long. Trimming took 3 bases from V and 13 from J; bases not matched to a gene: 6. Here the CDR3 reads CASSAHGQGPLHF. For the CDR3, the DNA is TGTGCCAGCAGCGCCCATGGACAGGGTCCCCTCCACTTT.

On this clone itself: Other DNA sequences in the sample encode the same CDR3. The J gene is TRBJ1-4, the V gene TRBV18, with TRBD1 identical over 8 bases. The V and J ends lost 3 bases and 8 bases, in that order; junction bases with no gene match: 5. CDR1 is KGHSH and CDR2 is LQKENI in the germline V gene. The CDR3 contains 14 residues. In DNA form, the CDR3 reads TGTGCCAGCTCACCTCAGGGGGCTGGGGAAAAACTGTTTTTT. It is translated as CASSPQGAGEKLFF.

The chain joins TRBV16 to TRBJ1-2; D not resolved. V was trimmed by 3 bases and J by 1 base, leaving 12 bases between them. Germline loops: CDR1 KGHSY, CDR2 FQNENV. The CDR3 spans 15 residues. CDR3 DNA: TGTGCCAGCAGCCATAGACCACCGAATAACTATGGCTACACCTTC. It is translated as CASSHRPPNNYGYTF. The full variable domain, its missing parts supplied by reference TRBV16 and TRBJ1-2, is GEEVAQTPKHLVRGEGQKAKLYCAPIKGHSYVFWYQQVLKNEFKFLISFQNENVFDETGMPKERFSAKCLPNSPCSLEIQATKLEDSAVYFCASSHRPPNNYGYTFGSGTRLTVV.

This chain uses TRBV10-3 with TRBJ1-2; no firm D call. The CDR3 spans 15 residues. CDR1 is ENHRY and CDR2 is SYGVKD in the germline V gene. V lost 6 bases and J lost 8, with 22 bases in between. This CDR3 reads CAIRTGPSSSGGYTF. The DNA for the CDR3 is TGTGCCATCAGAACCGGGCCGAGTTCTAGCGGGGGCTACACCTTC.

The rearrangement links TRBV4-1 to TRBJ1-5; D gene uncertain. The V gene's germline CDR1 is MGHRA and CDR2 YSYEKL. The CDR3 spans 18 residues. Trimming cost V 1 base and J 11 bases, with 27 bases left between them. Written as DNA, the CDR3 is TGCGCCAGCAGCCAAGTTGGGGTGAGCGGCAGCCACTTAGGGTCCCAGCATTTT. Its protein product is CASSQVGVSGSHLGSQHF.

This chain links TRBV6-8 with TRBJ2-7, with TRBD1 matching 8 bases. With V trimmed by 0 bases and J by 2 bases, 3 bases remained unmatched. This CDR3 comprises 15 residues. Germline values: CDR1 MNHGY, CDR2 SAAAGT. The chain's CDR3 is CASSYSGQGPYEQYF. CDR3 DNA: TGTGCCAGCAGTTACTCCGGACAGGGACCCTACGAGCAGTACTTC.

This sequence joins TRBV6-1 and TRBJ1-5; 8 bases map to TRBD1. J lost 2 bases, V lost 4 bases, and 4 bases had no gene match. Per germline, CDR1 MNHNS and CDR2 SASEGT. The CDR3 consists of 15 residues. The CDR3 here is CASSVQGVRNQPQHF. CDR3 sequence (DNA): TGTGCCAGCAGTGTACAGGGGGTGCGCAATCAGCCCCAGCATTTT.

The chain has TRBV6-1 and TRBJ1-2; D is undetermined. Trimming left V 8 bases short and J 0 bases short, with 13 bases between. Germline CDR1 is MNHNS and CDR2 is SASEGT. The CDR3 is 14 residues long. The CDR3 is CASRVEPPNYGYTF. The DNA of the CDR3 is TGTGCCAGCCGGGTAGAGCCTCCTAACTATGGCTACACCTTC.

The gene calls are TRBV15 and TRBJ2-1; 8 nucleotides line up with TRBD1. Germline V gene sequence: CDR1 LNHNV, CDR2 YYDKDF (reference sequence). Germline trimming cut 8 bases from V and 0 bases from J; bases unmatched to any gene: 12. The CDR3 sequence is 17 residues long. CDR3 residues: CATGSARGQRSYNEQFF. In DNA, the CDR3 is TGTGCCACCGGGTCAGCCAGGGGGCAACGCTCCTACAATGAGCAGTTCTTC.

Worth noting for this clone: This specimen includes other DNA sequences encoding the same CDR3. The gene calls are TRBV5-1 and TRBJ1-6, with D possibly being TRBD1 (5 bases). V lost 4 bases and J 7 bases, leaving 15 bases between the germline ends. Per germline, CDR1 SGHRS and CDR2 YFSETQ. The CDR3 runs 15 residues. In DNA form, the CDR3 reads TGCGCCAGCAGCCCCCAAGGGGATGGGAATTCACCCCTCCACTTT. This gives the protein CASSPQGDGNSPLHF. Full variable domain (missing parts from reference TRBV5-1 and TRBJ1-6): KAGVTQTPRYLIKTRGQQVTLSCSPISGHRSVSWYQQTPGQGLQFLFEYFSETQRNKGNFPGRFSGRQFSNSRSEMNVSTLELGDSALYLCASSPQGDGNSPLHFGNGTRLTVT.

The chain is built from TRBV4-1 and TRBJ1-4, with no clear D. This CDR3 region has 13 residues. V lost 3 bases and J 7 bases, leaving 9 bases between the germline ends. Per the germline V gene, CDR1 is MGHRA and CDR2 is YSYEKL. This CDR3 is CASSQSLVEKLFF. DNA for the CDR3: TGCGCCAGCAGCCAGAGCCTTGTTGAAAAACTGTTTTTT.

V is TRBV30 and J is TRBJ2-3, with D perhaps matching TRBD1 or TRBD2 (5 bases each). Germline V gene sequence: CDR1 GTSNPN, CDR2 SVGIG (reference sequence). This CDR3 spans 16 amino acids. V was trimmed by 4 bases and J by 2 bases, leaving 19 bases between them. The CDR3 DNA reads as TGTGCCTGGACGGTTCTTCCGGGACCCATCACAGATACGCAGTATTTT. Translation gives CAWTVLPGPITDTQYF.

This clone was seen only once. The V call is TRBV10-3, the J call TRBJ2-3; 10 bases map to TRBD2. CDR1 ENHRY and CDR2 SYGVKD come from the germline V gene. V was pared by 4 bases and J by 1 base, with 5 bases of the junction left unmatched. This CDR3 is 16 amino acids long. CDR3 nucleotide sequence: TGTGCCATCAGTGGTGGACTAGCGGTTGGCACAGATACGCAGTATTTT. Protein sequence: CAISGGLAVGTDTQYF.

V and J are TRBV28 and TRBJ2-4, with 7 bases lining up with TRBD1. CDR1 is MDHEN, CDR2 SYDVKM, per germline. The trim removed 7 bases at V and 1 base at J, leaving 7 bases unmatched. This CDR3 contains 15 residues. CDR3 coding DNA: TGTGCCAGCAATGACAGGGCTGGGGCCAAAAACATTCAGTACTTC. Its protein is CASNDRAGAKNIQYF.